A selection of T cell receptor beta chains follows, all from one sample in a study of patients and donors after allogeneic stem cell transplantation. Via MiXCR, TCRdb re-called the RT-PCR reads, giving one row per CDR3 protein. The table lists approximately 140,000 distinct CDR3 sequences, 37% of them singletons. The sequencing sample was made of blood, either unsorted or a sorted T cell fraction (not recorded which). The receptors stem from a human donor who was either an allogeneic HSCT recipient or a stem cell or donor lymphocyte infusion donor (not recorded which). It is not recorded whose cells these are; they may come from a transplant donor. Each CDR3 is given with its conserved first and last residue. D genes are given only for firm matches.

-	TRBV12-3/TRBV12-4	CATSPGTPKAFF
-	TRBV13	CASSLGPNTGELFF
TRBD1	TRBV5-1	CASSEGGQGYYGYTF
TRBD2	TRBV5-6	CASSLAGLAGENEQFF
-	TRBV9	CASSDGTRNQPQHF
-	TRBV7-3	CASSLTGQHYGYTF
-	TRBV4-2	CASSQIGTVIQETQYF
-	TRBV28	CASSRLVTGNQPQHF
-	TRBV6-1	CASSLERILTDTQYF
-	TRBV29-1	CSVDEAQETQYF
TRBD2	TRBV11-2	CASSLVGTSGGRYQETQYF
-	TRBV20-1	CSARRVGVEEKLFF
-	TRBV4-2	CASSPPGDTEAFF
-	TRBV12-3/TRBV12-4	CASTLGLGTEAFF
-	TRBV12-3/TRBV12-4	CASPPPGLLPFYGYTF
-	TRBV29-1	CSVVSPPLEAFF
-	TRBV29-1	CSGWILSSYNEQFF
-	TRBV6-6	CASSYSGGPPWPEAFF
-	TRBV12-3/TRBV12-4	CASSFGGGPQHF
TRBD1	TRBV27	CASSFQDRAAYTF
-	TRBV7-2	CASSFGGTAYEQFF
TRBD1	TRBV12-3/TRBV12-4	CASSYLGGGSDTQYF